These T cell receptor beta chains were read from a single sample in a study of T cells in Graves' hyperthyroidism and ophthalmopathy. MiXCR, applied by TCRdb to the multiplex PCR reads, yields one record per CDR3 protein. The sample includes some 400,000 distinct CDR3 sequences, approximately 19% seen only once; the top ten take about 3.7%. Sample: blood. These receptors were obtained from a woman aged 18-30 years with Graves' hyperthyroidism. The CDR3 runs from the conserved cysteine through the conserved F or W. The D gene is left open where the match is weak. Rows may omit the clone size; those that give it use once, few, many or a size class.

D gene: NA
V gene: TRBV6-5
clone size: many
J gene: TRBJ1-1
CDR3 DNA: TGTGCCAGCAGTTACTCGAATCTCGGGACCACTGAAGCTTTCTTT
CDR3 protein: CASSYSNLGTTEAFF

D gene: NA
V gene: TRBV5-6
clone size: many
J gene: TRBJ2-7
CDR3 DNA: TGTGCCAGCAGCTTGGCCTTAGGACAGATCTACGAGCAGTACTTC
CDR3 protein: CASSLALGQIYEQYF

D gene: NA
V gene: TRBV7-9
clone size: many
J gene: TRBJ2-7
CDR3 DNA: TGTGCCAGCAGCTCCCCCGGACGTCGGGAAGGCGAGCAGTACTTC
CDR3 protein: CASSSPGRREGEQYF

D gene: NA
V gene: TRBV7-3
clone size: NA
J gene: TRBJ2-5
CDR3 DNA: TGTGCCAGCAGCTGGGGGATAGGGGTAGAGACCCAGTACTTC
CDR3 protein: CASSWGIGVETQYF

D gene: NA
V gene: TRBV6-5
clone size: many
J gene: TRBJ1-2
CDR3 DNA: TGTGCCAGCAGTTACTTTGGGGGGTATGACTATGGCTACACCTTC
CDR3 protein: CASSYFGGYDYGYTF

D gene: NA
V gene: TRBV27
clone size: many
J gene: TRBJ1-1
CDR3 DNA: TGTGCCAGCAGTTTGTGGCAGGGTAACACTGAAGCTTTCTTT
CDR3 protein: CASSLWQGNTEAFF

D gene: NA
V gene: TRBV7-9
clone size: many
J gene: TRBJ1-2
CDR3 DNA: TGTGCCAGCAGCTCGATGGACGGTCCTAACTATGGCTACACCTTC
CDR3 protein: CASSSMDGPNYGYTF

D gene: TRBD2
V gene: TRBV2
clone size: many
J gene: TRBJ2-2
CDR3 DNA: TGTGCCAGCAGGCCCCCTAGCGGGGGGGCCGACGGGGAGCTGTTTTTT
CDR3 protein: CASRPPSGGADGELFF

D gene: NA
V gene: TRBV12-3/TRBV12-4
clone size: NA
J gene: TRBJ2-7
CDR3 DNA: TGTGCCAGCAGTTTCTCGGCCAAATCCTACGAGCAGTACTTC
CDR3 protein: CASSFSAKSYEQYF

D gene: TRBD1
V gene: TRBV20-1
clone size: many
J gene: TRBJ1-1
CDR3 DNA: TGCAGTGCTAGACCTGGGACAGGGGGAACTGAAGCTTTCTTT
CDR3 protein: CSARPGTGGTEAFF

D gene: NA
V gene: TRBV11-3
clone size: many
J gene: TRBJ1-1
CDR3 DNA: TGTGCCAGCAGCTTAAAGTCTGGGGACTCAGCTTTCTTT
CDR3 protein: CASSLKSGDSAFF

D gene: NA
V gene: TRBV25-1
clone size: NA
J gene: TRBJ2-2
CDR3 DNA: TGTGCCAGCAGTGACGGGGGACAGCTTAACACCGGGGAGCTGTTTTTT
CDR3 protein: CASSDGGQLNTGELFF

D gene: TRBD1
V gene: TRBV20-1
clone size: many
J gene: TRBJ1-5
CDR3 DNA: TGCAGTGCAAGGACAGGGTTTATTCAGCCCCAGCATTTT
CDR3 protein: CSARTGFIQPQHF

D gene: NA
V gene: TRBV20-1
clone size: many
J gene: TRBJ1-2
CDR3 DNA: TGCAGTGCCCACACTCCTCATGGCTACACCTTC
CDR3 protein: CSAHTPHGYTF

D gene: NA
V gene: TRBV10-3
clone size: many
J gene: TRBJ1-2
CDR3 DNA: TGTGCCATCAGTGAGATTGAGAAGGATGGCTACACCTTC
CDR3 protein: CAISEIEKDGYTF

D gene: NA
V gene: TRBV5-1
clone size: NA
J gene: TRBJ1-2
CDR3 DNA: TGCGCCAGCAGCTTGGCCGTCAGTCCAGATGGCTACACCTTC
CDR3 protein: CASSLAVSPDGYTF

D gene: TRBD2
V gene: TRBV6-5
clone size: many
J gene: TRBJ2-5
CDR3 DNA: TGTGCCAGCAGCCCCCCGAGTGGCGGGGGGGAAGAGACCCAGTACTTC
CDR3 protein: CASSPPSGGGEETQYF

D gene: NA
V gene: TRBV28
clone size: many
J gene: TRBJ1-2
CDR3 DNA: TGTGCCAGCAGTTGGAGGGGGATCTATGGCTACACCTTC
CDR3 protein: CASSWRGIYGYTF

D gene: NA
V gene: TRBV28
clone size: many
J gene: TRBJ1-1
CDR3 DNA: TGTGCCAGCATTGGGCCCACTGAAGCTTTCTTT
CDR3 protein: CASIGPTEAFF

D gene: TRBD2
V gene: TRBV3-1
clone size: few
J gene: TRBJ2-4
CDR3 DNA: TGTGCCAGCAGCCATATTAGCGGGACCACCAAAAACATTCAGTACTTC
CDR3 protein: CASSHISGTTKNIQYF

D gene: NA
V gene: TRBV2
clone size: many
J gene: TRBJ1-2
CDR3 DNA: TGTGCCAGCCAGGTTGTGGCCTACTATGGCTACACCTTC
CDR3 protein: CASQVVAYYGYTF

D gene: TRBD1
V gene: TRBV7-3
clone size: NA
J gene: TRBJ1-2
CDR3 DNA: TGTGCCAGCAGCTTAACCTTTGGGACAGGGTCCTCCAGCTATGGCTACACCTTC
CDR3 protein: CASSLTFGTGSSSYGYTF

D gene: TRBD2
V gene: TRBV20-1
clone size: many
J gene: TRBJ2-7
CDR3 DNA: TGCAGTGCCCGCGGGGGGGGCCCAACCTACGAGCAGTACTTC
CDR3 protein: CSARGGGPTYEQYF

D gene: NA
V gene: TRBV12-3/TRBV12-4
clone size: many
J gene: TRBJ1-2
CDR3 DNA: TGTGCCAGCAGTTACCGGTACTATGGCTACACCTTC
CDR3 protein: CASSYRYYGYTF

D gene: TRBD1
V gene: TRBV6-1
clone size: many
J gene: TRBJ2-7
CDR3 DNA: TGTGCCAGCAGACCTAGACAGGGAAGGGGCTACGAGCAGTACTTC
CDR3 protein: CASRPRQGRGYEQYF

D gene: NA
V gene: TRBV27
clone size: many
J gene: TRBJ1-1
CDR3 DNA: TGTGCCAGCAGTTCCCGGGGCCTGAGGACTGAAGCTTTCTTT
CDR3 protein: CASSSRGLRTEAFF

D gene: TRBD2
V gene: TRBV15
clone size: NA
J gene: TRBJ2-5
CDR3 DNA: TGTGCCACCAGCAGAGATGCGGGGGGAGGTGGAGAGACCCAGTACTTC
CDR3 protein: CATSRDAGGGGETQYF

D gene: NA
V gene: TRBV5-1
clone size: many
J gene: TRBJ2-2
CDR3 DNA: TGCGCCAGCAGCTTGGATGGGGAACCAACCTTGATCGCTGGGGAGCTGTTTTTT
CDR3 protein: CASSLDGEPTLIAGELFF

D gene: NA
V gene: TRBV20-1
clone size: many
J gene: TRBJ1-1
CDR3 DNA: TGCAGTGCTAGAGATCGGACCCAGCAGACTTTCTTT
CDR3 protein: CSARDRTQQTFF

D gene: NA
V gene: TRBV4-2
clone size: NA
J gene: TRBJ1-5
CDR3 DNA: TGTGCCAGCAGCCCGGAGTCTGGGGGCTGGCAGCCCCAGCATTTT
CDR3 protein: CASSPESGGWQPQHF

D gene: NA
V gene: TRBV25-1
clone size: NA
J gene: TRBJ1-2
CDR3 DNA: TGTGCCAGCAGTGCTGACAGGAGGGGAAACTATGGCTACACCTTC
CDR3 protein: CASSADRRGNYGYTF

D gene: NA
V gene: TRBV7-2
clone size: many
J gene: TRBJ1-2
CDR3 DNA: TGTGCCAGCAGCTTAGTTTCTGGGGCAGACTATGGCTACACCTTC
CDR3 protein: CASSLVSGADYGYTF

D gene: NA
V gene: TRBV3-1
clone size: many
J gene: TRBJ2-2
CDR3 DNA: TGTGCCAGCAGCGGATGGCTCAGGGGTACCGGGGAGCTGTTTTTT
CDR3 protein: CASSGWLRGTGELFF

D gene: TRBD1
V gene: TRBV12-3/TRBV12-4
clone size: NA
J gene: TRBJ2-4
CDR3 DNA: TGTGCCAGCACCGTGGACAGGGCTAGGGACATTCAGTACTTC
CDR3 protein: CASTVDRARDIQYF

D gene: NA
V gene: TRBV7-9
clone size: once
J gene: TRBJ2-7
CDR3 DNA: TGTGCCAGCAGCTTAGGGACGACAGGCGAGCAGTACTTC
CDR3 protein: CASSLGTTGEQYF

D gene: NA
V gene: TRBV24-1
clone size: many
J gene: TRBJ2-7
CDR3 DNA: TGTGCCACCAGTGGGGGGCTGCAGCAGTACTTC
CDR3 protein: CATSGGLQQYF

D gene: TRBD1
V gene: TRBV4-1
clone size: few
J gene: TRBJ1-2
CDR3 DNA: TGCGCCAGCAGCCAAGACTCTGACAGGGTGTATGGCTACACCTTC
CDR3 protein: CASSQDSDRVYGYTF

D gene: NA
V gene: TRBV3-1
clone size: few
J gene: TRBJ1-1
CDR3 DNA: TGTGCCAGCAGCCAACACCCCCGGACTGAAGCTTTCTTT
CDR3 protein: CASSQHPRTEAFF

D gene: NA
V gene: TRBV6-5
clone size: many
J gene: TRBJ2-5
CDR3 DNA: TGTGCCAGCAGCCCACCCGCGGGGAGCAAGAAACAAGAGACCCAGTACTTC
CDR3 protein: CASSPPAGSKKQETQYF

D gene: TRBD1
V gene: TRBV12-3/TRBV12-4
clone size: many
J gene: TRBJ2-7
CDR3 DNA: TGTGCCAGCAGTAACCGGGACAGCGCCTACGAGCAGTACTTC
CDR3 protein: CASSNRDSAYEQYF

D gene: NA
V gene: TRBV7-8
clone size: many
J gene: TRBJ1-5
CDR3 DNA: TGTGCCAGCAGCCCGAGTAGGGGTTGGAGCAATCAGCCCCAGCATTTT
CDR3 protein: CASSPSRGWSNQPQHF

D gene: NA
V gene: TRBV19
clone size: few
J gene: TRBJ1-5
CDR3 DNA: TGTGCCAGTAATGTTCTGGAAAAGCGTCAGCCCCAGCATTTT
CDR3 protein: CASNVLEKRQPQHF

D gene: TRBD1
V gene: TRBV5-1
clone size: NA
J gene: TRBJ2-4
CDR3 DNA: TGCGCCAGCAGCTTGGCCCCGGGACAGGTAGCCAAAAACATTCAGTACTTC
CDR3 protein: CASSLAPGQVAKNIQYF

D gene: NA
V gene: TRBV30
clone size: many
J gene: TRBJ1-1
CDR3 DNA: TGTGCCTGGAAAAGTGAGCCTGTGAACACTGAAGCTTTCTTT
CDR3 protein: CAWKSEPVNTEAFF

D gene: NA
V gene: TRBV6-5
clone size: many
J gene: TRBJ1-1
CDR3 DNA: TGTGCCAGCAGTTATGGGGGGCTGGGCACTGAAGCTTTCTTT
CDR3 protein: CASSYGGLGTEAFF

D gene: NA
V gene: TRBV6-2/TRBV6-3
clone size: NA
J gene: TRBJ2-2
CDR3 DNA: TGTGTCAGCAGGGCCACCGGGGAGCTGTTTTTT
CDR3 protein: CVSRATGELFF

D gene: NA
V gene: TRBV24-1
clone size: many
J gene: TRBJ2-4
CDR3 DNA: TGTGCCACCAGTGATGGTACCAGGGGTGCAGCCAAAAACATTCAGTACTTC
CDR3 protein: CATSDGTRGAAKNIQYF

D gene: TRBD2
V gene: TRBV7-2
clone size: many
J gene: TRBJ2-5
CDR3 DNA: TGTGCCAGCAGCTTAAGTAGCGGGGGGACGTGGGAGACCCAGTACTTC
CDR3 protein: CASSLSSGGTWETQYF